This is a list of T cell receptor beta chains from one sample in a study of blood T cell repertoires in COVID-19. Repertoires were generated with immunoSEQ multiplex PCR, while TCRdb's copy carries only in-frame clones and drops some. This table has approximately 250,000 clones, roughly 86% appearing once. The specimen sequenced was peripheral blood. The receptors here all came from a man aged 40-55 years with active or convalescent COVID-19. Each CDR3 is given without its conserved first and last residue.

v_gene,CDR3aa
TRBV10-3,AISGQTFPNNSPLH
TRBV9,ASSAGGIDTQY
TRBV9,ASSVRGTLSPLH
TRBV3-1/TRBV3-2,ASSQGTNTDTQY
TRBV6-2/TRBV6-3,ASSLEGAPYNEQF
TRBV28,ASSPGQFTDTQY
TRBV11-3,ASSLASPRSEAF
TRBV30,AGGESAAREKLF
TRBV7-3,ASSFGTGGLNEQF
TRBV18,ASSQGRDFQETQY
TRBV2,ASSPRGSNQPQH
TRBV5-1,ASSFRGNGEKLF
TRBV7-2,ASSLGPNNEQF
TRBV7-8,ASSRRGNTGELF
TRBV27,ASSFDHRDRGYNEQF
TRBV27,ASSTTGGIISPLH
TRBV19,ATIRTSASTDTQY